The rows below give T cell receptor beta chains drawn from one sample of a study of cytomegalovirus exposure and HLA in healthy donors. The data were produced by immunoSEQ multiplex PCR, yet TCRdb's version contains in-frame clones alone and is incomplete. The sample comprises approximately 100,000 clones, approximately 80% of which are singletons, and 3.5% to 4.5% rests with the top ten. The sequencing input was PBMCs. The source of these receptors is a female donor in good health and CMV-seropositive. CDR3s include the opening cysteine and the closing phenylalanine or tryptophan.

TRBV2,TRBJ2-3,CASKEGHFTSTDTQYF
TRBV5-1,TRBJ2-1,CASSTGGTPRPPEYNEQFF
TRBV7-2,TRBJ1-1,CASSLDRGPEAFF
TRBV5-6,TRBJ2-7,CASSFADSGYEQYF
TRBV27,TRBJ2-7,CASKRGSSYEQYF
TRBV7-2,TRBJ2-5,CASSLERETQYF
TRBV7-9,TRBJ2-7,CASSGQGFNEQYF
TRBV14,TRBJ2-6,CASRLPGANGLTF
TRBV7-6,TRBJ1-5,CASSRGSGNQPQHF
TRBV4-3,TRBJ1-1,CASSQRLTNTEAFF
TRBV2,TRBJ1-5,CASSARESFNQPQHF
TRBV15,TRBJ2-3,CATSREIAGGPNTQYF
TRBV10-2,TRBJ1-5,CASSESEGGPFSNQPQHF
TRBV5-1,TRBJ1-4,CASSKDRGGEKLFF
TRBV19,TRBJ1-1,CASSKTSGALNTEAFF
TRBV30,TRBJ1-2,CAWGAGFHGYTF
TRBV7-8,TRBJ1-2,CASSLGTGQNYGYTF
TRBV9,TRBJ2-7,CASSVDHTGNSYEQYF
TRBV5-1,TRBJ1-1,CASSLGGTGVTEAFF
TRBV6-1,TRBJ2-7,CASSEFRDSYEQYF
TRBV10-3,TRBJ1-2,CATRHGQVYGYTF
TRBV19,TRBJ2-1,CATRGTSGRDEQFF
TRBV28,TRBJ2-7,CASNLGGGSYEQYF
TRBV10-2,TRBJ2-3,CASSPPREAHTDTQYF
TRBV29-1,TRBJ2-1,CSVVGLREQFF
TRBV4-1,TRBJ2-7,CASSQGGSGPYEQYF
TRBV18,TRBJ1-1,CASSPAGGEAEAFF
TRBV27,TRBJ2-7,CASSFRGKDYEQYF
TRBV4-3,TRBJ2-3,CASSQDPWVSGGVYTDTQYF
TRBV19,TRBJ2-7,CASSTGLAGLTYEQYF
TRBV7-8,TRBJ1-5,CASSSGQGRNQPQHF
TRBV4-1,TRBJ2-4,CASSQGGQVEYF
TRBV4-1,TRBJ1-2,CASSQESGVGGYTF
TRBV30,TRBJ2-1,CAWSKGGVYNEQFF
TRBV18,TRBJ2-3,CASSRTSLHTDTQYF
TRBV11-2,TRBJ1-1,CASSLGTGVAFF
TRBV18,TRBJ2-5,CASSLLHQETQYF
TRBV11-2,TRBJ2-2,CASSGSFGRVSTGELFF
TRBV5-1,TRBJ2-7,CASRYTQDRYEQYF
TRBV7-7,TRBJ2-5,CASSRDFEQETQYF
TRBV19,TRBJ1-4,CASSIGGTGLNEKLFF
TRBV11-2,TRBJ2-5,CASSRRGETQYF
TRBV6-6,TRBJ2-1,CASKRVDSTMHNEQFF
TRBV19,TRBJ1-4,CASSSTHRGGQGEKLFF
TRBV30,TRBJ2-4,CAWSGPQGTRSRNIQYF
TRBV5-4,TRBJ1-6,CASRVWGDGNSPLHF
TRBV7-2,TRBJ2-7,CASSRLASGGAGEQYF
TRBV30,TRBJ1-3,CAWSGDRENTIYF
TRBV7-9,TRBJ1-1,CSSREPGGRGMNTEAFF
TRBV5-1,TRBJ1-5,CASSLQGSNQPQHF
TRBV5-6,TRBJ2-5,CASSPRRGLGETQYF
TRBV5-1,TRBJ2-1,CASSLGSGRAYNEQFF
TRBV12-5,TRBJ1-1,CASGLGPKRGGRHTEAFF
TRBV4-1,TRBJ1-2,CASSQGARLGRGPTYYGYTF
TRBV23-1,TRBJ1-1,CASTSGNRGGEAFF